The entry that follows covers one T cell receptor (beta chain) sequence. Its target is not known. The source of the sample is a study of cytomegalovirus exposure and HLA in healthy donors. General observations from the study: The CMV antigen specificity of a few CMV-associated chains was confirmed through in vitro analysis.

Trimming stripped 0 bases from V and 6 bases from J, with 9 bases between. Germline V gene lookup returns CDR1 SGHRS and CDR2 YFSETQ. This CDR3 is 14 amino acids long. This donor lacks a recorded CMV serostatus. PCR involved 60 Vbeta and 13 Jbeta primers. Assay used: immunoSEQ multiplex PCR; TCRdb lists only in-frame clones, some missing. The sample lists about 230,000 clones, 85% occurring once. Sequenced material: PBMCs. The sequence was collected from a human donor in good health. This chain links TRBV5-1 with TRBJ2-2; D is uncertain. CDR3 in amino acids: CASSLGLTPGELFF. CDR3 in DNA: TGCGCCAGCAGCTTGGGACTTACGCCCGGGGAGCTGTTTTTT. Complete variable domain (other parts from reference TRBV5-1 and TRBJ2-2): KAGVTQTPRYLIKTRGQQVTLSCSPISGHRSVSWYQQTPGQGLQFLFEYFSETQRNKGNFPGRFSGRQFSNSRSEMNVSTLELGDSALYLCASSLGLTPGELFFGEGSRLTVL.